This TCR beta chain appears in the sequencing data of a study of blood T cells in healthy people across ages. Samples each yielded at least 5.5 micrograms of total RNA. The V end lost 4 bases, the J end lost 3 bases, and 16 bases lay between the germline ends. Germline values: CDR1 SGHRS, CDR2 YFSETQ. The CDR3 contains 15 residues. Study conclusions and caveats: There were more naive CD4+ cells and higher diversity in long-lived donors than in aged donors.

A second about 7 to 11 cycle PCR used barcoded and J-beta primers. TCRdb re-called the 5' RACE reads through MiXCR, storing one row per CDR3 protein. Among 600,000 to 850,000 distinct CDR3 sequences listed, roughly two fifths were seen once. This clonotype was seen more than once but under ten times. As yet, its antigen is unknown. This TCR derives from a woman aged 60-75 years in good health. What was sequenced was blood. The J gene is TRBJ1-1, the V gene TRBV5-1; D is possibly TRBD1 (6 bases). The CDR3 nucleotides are TGCGCCAGCAGCCCTGCCCCCGGGACATACACTGAAGCTTTCTTT. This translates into CASSPAPGTYTEAFF.